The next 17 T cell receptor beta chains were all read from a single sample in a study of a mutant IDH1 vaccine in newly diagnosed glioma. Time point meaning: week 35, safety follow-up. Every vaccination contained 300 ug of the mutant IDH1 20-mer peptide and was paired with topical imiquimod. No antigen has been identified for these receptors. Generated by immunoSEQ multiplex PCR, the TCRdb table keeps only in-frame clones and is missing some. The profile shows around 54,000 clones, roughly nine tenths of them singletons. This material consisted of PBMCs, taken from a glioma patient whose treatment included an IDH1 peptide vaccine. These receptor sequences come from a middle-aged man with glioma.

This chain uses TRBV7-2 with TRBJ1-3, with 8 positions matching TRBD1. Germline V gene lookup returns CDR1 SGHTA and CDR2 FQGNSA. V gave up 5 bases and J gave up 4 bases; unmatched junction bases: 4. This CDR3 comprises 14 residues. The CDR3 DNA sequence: TGTGCCAGCAGCCAGAGGACAGGGGGAAACACCATATATTTT. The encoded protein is CASSQRTGGNTIYF.

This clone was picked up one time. The CDR3 protein is CASSLWSPTGPKQFF. CDR3 in DNA: TGTGCCAGCAGCTTATGGTCCCCGACGGGACCAAAGCAGTTCTTC. The rearrangement links TRBV7-2 to TRBJ2-1; either TRBD1 or TRBD2 may supply D (5 bases each). V dropped 2 bases and J dropped 11 bases, with 19 bases sitting between them. The CDR3 length is 15 residues. Germline CDR1 is SGHTA and CDR2 is FQGNSA.

For the CDR3, the DNA is TGTGCCAGCAGCCTTGACAGAGCCTACGAGCAGTACTTC. Translated, it gives CASSLDRAYEQYF. The rearrangement joins TRBV5-8 to TRBJ2-7; weak D call: TRBD1 (5 bases). Between the trimmed V and J ends, which lost 4 bases and 2 bases, there was a span of 10 bases. The CDR3 runs to 13 residues. CDR1 and CDR2 from the germline V gene are SGHTS and YDEGEE.

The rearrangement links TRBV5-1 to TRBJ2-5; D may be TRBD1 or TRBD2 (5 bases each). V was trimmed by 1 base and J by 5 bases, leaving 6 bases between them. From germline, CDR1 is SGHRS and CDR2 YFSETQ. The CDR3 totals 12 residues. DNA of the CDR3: TGCGCCAGCAGCTTGTGGGGGGAGACCCAGTACTTC. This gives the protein CASSLWGETQYF.

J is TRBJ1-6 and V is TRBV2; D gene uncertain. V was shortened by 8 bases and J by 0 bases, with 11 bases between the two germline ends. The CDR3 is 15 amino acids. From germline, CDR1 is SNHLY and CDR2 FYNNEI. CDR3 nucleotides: TGTGCCAGCCGGGCGATGAGCTCCTATAATTCACCCCTCCACTTT. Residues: CASRAMSSYNSPLHF.

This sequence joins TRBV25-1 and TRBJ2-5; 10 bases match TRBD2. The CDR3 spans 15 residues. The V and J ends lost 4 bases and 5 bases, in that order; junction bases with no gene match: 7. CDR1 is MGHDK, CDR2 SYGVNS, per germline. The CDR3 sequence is CASSALAGVSETQYF. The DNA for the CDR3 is TGTGCCAGCAGTGCCCTAGCGGGAGTATCGGAGACCCAGTACTTC.

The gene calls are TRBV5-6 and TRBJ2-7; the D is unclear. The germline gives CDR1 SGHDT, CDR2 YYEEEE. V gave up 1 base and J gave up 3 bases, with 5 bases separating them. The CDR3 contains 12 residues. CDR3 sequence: CASSLRSYEQYF. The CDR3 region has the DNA TGTGCCAGCAGCTTGCGGAGCTACGAGCAGTACTTC.

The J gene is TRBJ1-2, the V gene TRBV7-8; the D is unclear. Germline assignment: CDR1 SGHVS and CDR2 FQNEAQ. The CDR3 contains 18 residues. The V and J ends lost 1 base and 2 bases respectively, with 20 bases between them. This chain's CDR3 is CASSLDGILRTTNYGYTF. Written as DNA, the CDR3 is TGTGCCAGCAGCTTAGATGGGATCCTCCGGACGACAAACTATGGCTACACCTTC.

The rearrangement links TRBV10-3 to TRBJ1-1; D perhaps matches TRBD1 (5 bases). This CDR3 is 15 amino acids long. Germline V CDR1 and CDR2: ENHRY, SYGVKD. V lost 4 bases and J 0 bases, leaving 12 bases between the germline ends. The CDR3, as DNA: TGTGCCATCAGTGGACAGAGCATTATGAACACTGAAGCTTTCTTT. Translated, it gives CAISGQSIMNTEAFF.

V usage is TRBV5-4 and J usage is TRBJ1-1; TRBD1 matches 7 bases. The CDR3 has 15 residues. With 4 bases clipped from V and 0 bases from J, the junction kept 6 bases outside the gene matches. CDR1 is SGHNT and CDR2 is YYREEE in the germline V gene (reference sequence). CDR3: CASSADRALNTEAFF. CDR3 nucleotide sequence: TGTGCCAGCAGCGCAGACAGGGCCCTGAACACTGAAGCTTTCTTT. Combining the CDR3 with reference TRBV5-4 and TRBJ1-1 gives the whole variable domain ETGVTQSPTHLIKTRGQQVTLRCSSQSGHNTVSWYQQALGQGPQFIFQYYREEENGRGNFPPRFSGLQFPNYSSELNVNALELDDSALYLCASSADRALNTEAFFGQGTRLTVV.

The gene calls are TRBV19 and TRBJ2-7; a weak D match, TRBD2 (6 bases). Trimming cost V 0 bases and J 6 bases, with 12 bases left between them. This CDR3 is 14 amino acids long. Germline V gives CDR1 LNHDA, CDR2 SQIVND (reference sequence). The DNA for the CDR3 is TGTGCCAGTAGTATAGAAAAGGGAGGTCGCGAGCAGTACTTC. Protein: CASSIEKGGREQYF. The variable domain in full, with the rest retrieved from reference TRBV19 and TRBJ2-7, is DGGITQSPKYLFRKEGQNVTLSCEQNLNHDAMYWYRQDPGQGLRLIYYSQIVNDFQKGDIAEGYSVSREKKESFPLTVTSAQKNPTAFYLCASSIEKGGREQYFGPGTRLTVT.

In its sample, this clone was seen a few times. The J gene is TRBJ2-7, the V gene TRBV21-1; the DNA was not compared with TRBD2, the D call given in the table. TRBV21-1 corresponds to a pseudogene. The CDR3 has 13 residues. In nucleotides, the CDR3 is TGTGCCAGCATTACTAATATCTCCTACGAGCAGTACTTC. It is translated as CASITNISYEQYF.

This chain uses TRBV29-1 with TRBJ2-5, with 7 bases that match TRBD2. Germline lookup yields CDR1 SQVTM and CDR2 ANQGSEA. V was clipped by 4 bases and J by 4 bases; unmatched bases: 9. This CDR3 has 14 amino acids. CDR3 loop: CSVVRGRGTETQYF. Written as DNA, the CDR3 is TGCAGCGTTGTTAGAGGGAGGGGAACAGAGACCCAGTACTTC.

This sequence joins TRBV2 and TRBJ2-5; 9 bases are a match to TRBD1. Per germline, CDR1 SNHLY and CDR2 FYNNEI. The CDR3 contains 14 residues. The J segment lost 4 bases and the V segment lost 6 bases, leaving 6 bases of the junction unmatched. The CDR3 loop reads CASSGTGIGETQYF. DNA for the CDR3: TGTGCCAGCAGCGGGACAGGGATAGGAGAGACCCAGTACTTC.

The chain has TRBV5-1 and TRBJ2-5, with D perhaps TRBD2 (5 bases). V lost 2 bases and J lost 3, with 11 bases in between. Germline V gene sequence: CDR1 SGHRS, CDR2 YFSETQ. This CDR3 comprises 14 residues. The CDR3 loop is CASSFRLGEETQYF. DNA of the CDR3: TGCGCCAGCAGCTTTCGGCTGGGAGAAGAGACCCAGTACTTC.

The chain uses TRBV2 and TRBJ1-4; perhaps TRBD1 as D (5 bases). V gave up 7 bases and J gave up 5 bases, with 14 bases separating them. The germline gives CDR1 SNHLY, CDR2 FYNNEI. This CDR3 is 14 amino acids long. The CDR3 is CASMAGRQNEKLFF. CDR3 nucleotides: TGTGCCAGCATGGCGGGGCGGCAGAATGAAAAACTGTTTTTT.

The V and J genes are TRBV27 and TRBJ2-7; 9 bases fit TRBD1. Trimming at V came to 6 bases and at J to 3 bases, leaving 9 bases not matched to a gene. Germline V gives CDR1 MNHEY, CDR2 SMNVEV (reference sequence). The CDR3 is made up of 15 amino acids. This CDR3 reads CASRPGQGKGYEQYF. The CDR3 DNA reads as TGTGCCAGCAGACCCGGACAGGGGAAAGGCTACGAGCAGTACTTC.